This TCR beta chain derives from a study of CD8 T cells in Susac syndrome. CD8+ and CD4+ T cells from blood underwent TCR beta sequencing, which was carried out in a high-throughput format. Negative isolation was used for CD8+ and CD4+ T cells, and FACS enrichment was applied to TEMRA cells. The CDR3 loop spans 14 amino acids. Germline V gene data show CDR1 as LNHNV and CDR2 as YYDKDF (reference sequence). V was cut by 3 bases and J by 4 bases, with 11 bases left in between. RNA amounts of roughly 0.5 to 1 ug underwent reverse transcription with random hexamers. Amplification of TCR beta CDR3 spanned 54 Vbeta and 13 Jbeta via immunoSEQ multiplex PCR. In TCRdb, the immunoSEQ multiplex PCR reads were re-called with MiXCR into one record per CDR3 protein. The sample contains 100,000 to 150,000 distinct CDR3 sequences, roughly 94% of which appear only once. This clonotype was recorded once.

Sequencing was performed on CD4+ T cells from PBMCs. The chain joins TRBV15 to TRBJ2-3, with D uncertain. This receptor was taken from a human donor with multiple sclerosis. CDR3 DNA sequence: TGTGCCACCAGCAGTGCCGACGGACCAGATACGCAGTATTTT. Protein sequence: CATSSADGPDTQYF.